The present entry profiles one TCR beta chain with its context. Its antigen is not identified. These data originate in a study of cytomegalovirus exposure and HLA in healthy donors. The study, taken as a whole, reports: Being productive about 87% or about 30% of the time was typical of most TCR beta V segments in an earlier analysis. There was a cluster of highly shared sequence variants that was likely a sequencing artifact. The study put under 200 TCR beta chains on its list as cytomegalovirus-associated. Reports described diagnosis of cytomegalovirus status by the classifier as highly specific and sensitive.

This CDR3 has 13 amino acids. CDR1 and CDR2 (germline): SEHNR, FQNEAQ (reference sequence). The V segment lost 3 bases and the J segment 9 bases; nucleotides outside the gene matches: 7. A multiplex PCR was run with 60 Vbeta primers and 13 Jbeta primers. Clones were read by immunoSEQ multiplex PCR, and TCRdb kept only the in-frame ones, dropping some. In total, the table holds 150,000 or so clones. The clonotype comes from a middle-aged woman in good health and CMV-seropositive. This chain uses TRBV7-9 with TRBJ2-7, with TRBD2 identical over 8 bases. Sequencing was carried out using PBMCs. The CDR3 sequence is CASSLGTSQMQYF. The CDR3 DNA sequence: TGTGCCAGCAGCTTGGGGACTAGTCAGATGCAGTACTTC. Combining the CDR3 with reference TRBV7-9 and TRBJ2-7 gives the whole variable domain DTGVSQNPRHKITKRGQNVTFRCDPISEHNRLYWYRQTLGQGPEFLTYFQNEAQLEKSRLLSDRFSAERPKGSFSTLEIQRTEQGDSAMYLCASSLGTSQMQYFGPGTRLTVT.